A selection of T cell receptor beta chains follows, all from one sample in a study of cytotoxic CD8 clonotypes in ibrutinib-treated CLL. Sequenced by immunoSEQ multiplex PCR; TCRdb stores in-frame clones only, minus some. The sample holds hundreds of thousands of clones, 67% seen once. Material: PBMCs, obtained after 36 months of ibrutinib treatment. Receptor source: a human donor with chronic lymphocytic leukemia. The CDR3 runs from the conserved cysteine through the conserved F or W. A D gene is named only where the DNA matches it firmly. Only part of the rows carry a size: once, few, many, or a class if the clone is expanded.

V gene: TRBV7-2
J gene: TRBJ2-7
clone size: .
D gene: .
CDR3 DNA: TGTGCCAGCAGCTTAGCGTCCGGGGCCTACGAGCAGTACTTC
CDR3 protein: CASSLASGAYEQYF

V gene: TRBV6-5
J gene: TRBJ2-7
clone size: .
D gene: TRBD2
CDR3 DNA: TGTGCCAGCAGTCCCCAGCGGGAGGGCTACGAGCAGTACTTC
CDR3 protein: CASSPQREGYEQYF

V gene: TRBV29-1
J gene: TRBJ2-1
clone size: once
D gene: TRBD2
CDR3 DNA: TGCAGCGTTGAAGTGGGACTAGCGGGTTGGAATGAGCAGTTCTTC
CDR3 protein: CSVEVGLAGWNEQFF

V gene: TRBV29-1
J gene: TRBJ2-3
clone size: .
D gene: .
CDR3 DNA: TGCAGCGTTGAAAAGGGGGGGGTATCAGATACGCAGTATTTT
CDR3 protein: CSVEKGGVSDTQYF

V gene: TRBV18
J gene: TRBJ1-2
clone size: few
D gene: .
CDR3 DNA: TGTGCCAGCTCTGACACTCCCTATGGCTACACCTTC
CDR3 protein: CASSDTPYGYTF

V gene: TRBV10-3
J gene: TRBJ2-5
clone size: .
D gene: TRBD2
CDR3 DNA: TGTGCCATCAGTGACGATAGCGGGAACCTGGTCCCCCAGTACTTC
CDR3 protein: CAISDDSGNLVPQYF

V gene: TRBV19
J gene: TRBJ2-7
clone size: many
D gene: .
CDR3 DNA: TGTGCCAGTAGTCCAGGCGGGGTCCACGAGCAGTACTTC
CDR3 protein: CASSPGGVHEQYF

V gene: TRBV10-3
J gene: TRBJ2-5
clone size: .
D gene: .
CDR3 DNA: TGTGCCATCAGGGGCGAACAGGGAGGGTTTAGGACCCAGTACTTC
CDR3 protein: CAIRGEQGGFRTQYF

V gene: TRBV7-3
J gene: TRBJ2-1
clone size: .
D gene: .
CDR3 DNA: TGTGCCAGCAGGCGCCCGGGACTCAATGGGAATGAGCAGTTCTTC
CDR3 protein: CASRRPGLNGNEQFF

V gene: TRBV29-1
J gene: TRBJ2-5
clone size: .
D gene: TRBD1
CDR3 DNA: TGCAGCTCAGTTAAGGGACAGGGGGAGACCCAGTACTTC
CDR3 protein: CSSVKGQGETQYF

V gene: TRBV15
J gene: TRBJ2-2
clone size: few
D gene: .
CDR3 DNA: TGTGCCACCAGCAGAGGGAACACCGGGGAGCTGTTTTTT
CDR3 protein: CATSRGNTGELFF

V gene: TRBV29-1
J gene: TRBJ2-1
clone size: .
D gene: .
CDR3 DNA: TGCAGCGTTGACCCCCCGGAGGGGGGCAATGAGCAGTTCTTC
CDR3 protein: CSVDPPEGGNEQFF

V gene: TRBV7-2
J gene: TRBJ1-2
clone size: .
D gene: .
CDR3 DNA: TGTGCCAGCACCTTGGAGCGGACTAACTATGGCTACACCTTC
CDR3 protein: CASTLERTNYGYTF

V gene: TRBV4-3
J gene: TRBJ1-2
clone size: few
D gene: .
CDR3 DNA: TGCGCCAGCAGCCAAGATACGGCCTTCAACTATGGCTACACCTTC
CDR3 protein: CASSQDTAFNYGYTF

V gene: TRBV7-3
J gene: TRBJ2-7
clone size: .
D gene: TRBD2
CDR3 DNA: TGTGCCAGCAGCCCAAGCGGGGGAAGCTACGAGCAGTACTTC
CDR3 protein: CASSPSGGSYEQYF

V gene: TRBV19
J gene: TRBJ1-6
clone size: few
D gene: .
CDR3 DNA: TGTGCCAGTAGTCTGGACGAATATAATTCACCCCTCCACTTT
CDR3 protein: CASSLDEYNSPLHF

V gene: TRBV27
J gene: TRBJ2-2
clone size: once
D gene: .
CDR3 DNA: TGTGCCAGCAGTCCATCACCGAGGACTAACACCGGGGAGCTGTTTTTT
CDR3 protein: CASSPSPRTNTGELFF

V gene: TRBV10-1
J gene: TRBJ1-4
clone size: .
D gene: .
CDR3 DNA: TGCGCCAGCAGTGTGACACCCGGACTGTTTTTT
CDR3 protein: CASSVTPGLFF

V gene: TRBV7-9
J gene: TRBJ2-5
clone size: .
D gene: TRBD1
CDR3 DNA: TGTGCCAGCAGGCAAACAGGGGGCCAAGAGACCCAGTACTTC
CDR3 protein: CASRQTGGQETQYF

V gene: TRBV2
J gene: TRBJ2-7
clone size: .
D gene: .
CDR3 DNA: TGTGCCAGCAGTGAAACCGCCATAGCCTACGAGCAGTACTTC
CDR3 protein: CASSETAIAYEQYF

V gene: TRBV4-1
J gene: TRBJ1-1
clone size: few
D gene: .
CDR3 DNA: TGCGCCAGCAGCCAAGTATGGATCACTGAAGCTTTCTTT
CDR3 protein: CASSQVWITEAFF

V gene: TRBV7-2
J gene: TRBJ1-3
clone size: .
D gene: .
CDR3 DNA: TGTGCCAGCAGCTTTCTCGGGGGAGACACCATATATTTT
CDR3 protein: CASSFLGGDTIYF

V gene: TRBV10-2
J gene: TRBJ1-2
clone size: .
D gene: .
CDR3 DNA: TGCGCCAGCAGCTGGCTAACCCGGGTACTTGGCTACACCTTC
CDR3 protein: CASSWLTRVLGYTF

V gene: TRBV25-1
J gene: TRBJ2-7
clone size: .
D gene: .
CDR3 DNA: TGTGCCAGCAGTGATGACAGCCACTACGAGCAGTACTTC
CDR3 protein: CASSDDSHYEQYF

V gene: TRBV10-3
J gene: TRBJ2-5
clone size: .
D gene: .
CDR3 DNA: TGTGCCATCACTTCGGGACCCTTCGTGACCCAGTACTTC
CDR3 protein: CAITSGPFVTQYF

V gene: TRBV10-3
J gene: TRBJ2-7
clone size: few
D gene: .
CDR3 DNA: TGTGCCATCAGTGAGTCCCGGGCCCTAAGGCCGTCATACGAGCAGTACTTC
CDR3 protein: CAISESRALRPSYEQYF

V gene: TRBV19
J gene: TRBJ1-5
clone size: few
D gene: .
CDR3 DNA: TGTGCCAGTAGTATAGACAGGGATCAGCCCCAGCATTTT
CDR3 protein: CASSIDRDQPQHF

V gene: TRBV28
J gene: TRBJ2-2
clone size: .
D gene: .
CDR3 DNA: TGTGCCAGCAGACACGTGAACACCGGGGAGCTGTTTTTT
CDR3 protein: CASRHVNTGELFF

V gene: TRBV18
J gene: TRBJ1-6
clone size: few
D gene: .
CDR3 DNA: TGTGCCAGCTCACCACCGAATTCACCCCTCCACTTT
CDR3 protein: CASSPPNSPLHF

V gene: TRBV29-1
J gene: TRBJ2-6
clone size: .
D gene: TRBD1
CDR3 DNA: TGCAGCGTTGGGGACAGGGGTCTCTCTGGGGCCAACGTCCTGACTTTC
CDR3 protein: CSVGDRGLSGANVLTF

V gene: TRBV5-6
J gene: TRBJ2-2
clone size: .
D gene: .
CDR3 DNA: TGTGCCAGCAGCTTATGGTCCTCCGGGGAGCTGTTTTTT
CDR3 protein: CASSLWSSGELFF

V gene: TRBV9
J gene: TRBJ2-1
clone size: .
D gene: TRBD2
CDR3 DNA: TGTGCCAGCAGCGTTGGAGCGGGGGGGTACAATGAGCAGTTCTTC
CDR3 protein: CASSVGAGGYNEQFF

V gene: TRBV4-1
J gene: TRBJ2-2
clone size: .
D gene: .
CDR3 DNA: TGCGCCAGCAGCCAAGTTTACGGGGCCACCGGGGAGCTGTTTTTT
CDR3 protein: CASSQVYGATGELFF

V gene: TRBV11-2
J gene: TRBJ2-3
clone size: .
D gene: .
CDR3 DNA: TGTGCCAGCAGCTTATTTGGGGATACGCAGTATTTT
CDR3 protein: CASSLFGDTQYF

V gene: TRBV6-6
J gene: TRBJ2-1
clone size: few
D gene: .
CDR3 DNA: TGTGCCAGCTTCGGTTTGCCCTACAATGAGCAGTTCTTC
CDR3 protein: CASFGLPYNEQFF

V gene: TRBV7-2
J gene: TRBJ2-1
clone size: .
D gene: .
CDR3 DNA: TGTGCCAGCAGCTTAGGTCGGCCAGGGCGGTTCTTC
CDR3 protein: CASSLGRPGRFF

V gene: TRBV28
J gene: TRBJ1-2
clone size: .
D gene: .
CDR3 DNA: TGTGCCAGCACCCCGGGGGGGTATGGCTACACCTTC
CDR3 protein: CASTPGGYGYTF

V gene: TRBV28
J gene: TRBJ2-7
clone size: .
D gene: .
CDR3 DNA: TGTGCCAGCAGTTTCGACGGGCCTTCCTACGAGCAGTACTTC
CDR3 protein: CASSFDGPSYEQYF

V gene: TRBV9
J gene: TRBJ2-5
clone size: .
D gene: .
CDR3 DNA: TGTGCCAGCAGCCCAGGATCGGATGTAGGAGAGACCCAGTACTTC
CDR3 protein: CASSPGSDVGETQYF

V gene: TRBV7-3
J gene: TRBJ2-1
clone size: .
D gene: .
CDR3 DNA: TGTGCCAGCAGCTTAACGGGGGAGTTATCCTACAATGAGCAGTTCTTC
CDR3 protein: CASSLTGELSYNEQFF

V gene: TRBV18
J gene: TRBJ2-2
clone size: .
D gene: .
CDR3 DNA: TGTGCCAGCTCACCTACGGGCCCGCCGGACACCGGGGAGCTGTTTTTT
CDR3 protein: CASSPTGPPDTGELFF